The entry below describes one T cell receptor (beta chain). This sample was taken from a study of blood T cell repertoires in COVID-19. Study-level information: Acute and convalescent COVID-19 samples came from the United States, Italy and Spain.

CDR1 is SGHRS and CDR2 is YFSETQ in the germline V gene. The V gene lost 4 bases and the J gene lost 1 base, with 8 bases spanning the gap. The CDR3 runs 13 residues. Produced via immunoSEQ multiplex PCR; TCRdb's table is partial and in-frame only. The profile covers about 67,000 clones, with approximately 87% appearing a single time and about 1.2% taken by the ten largest. Material: peripheral blood. This chain joins TRBV5-1 and TRBJ1-1; D is undetermined. The receptor's source is a woman aged 60-75 years with acute or convalescent COVID-19. CDR3 DNA: TGCGCCAGCAGCGTCCGGGGGAACACTGAAGCTTTCTTT. This sequence encodes CASSVRGNTEAFF.